These 9 T cell receptor beta chains were sequenced from one sample in a study of blood T cells in healthy people across ages. A second roughly 6 to 12 cycle PCR used barcoded and J-beta primers. One entry per CDR3 protein, called by TCRdb with MiXCR from the 5' RACE reads. This sample has some 1.4 million distinct CDR3 sequences, with 35% to 45% found just once. Material for sequencing was blood. These TCRs come from a woman aged 18-29 years in good health.

The V gene is TRBV7-9, the J gene TRBJ1-4; weak D call: TRBD1 (6 bases). The germline V and J ends were trimmed by 5 bases and 4 bases, with 14 bases remaining between them. The germline CDR1 and CDR2 sequences are SEHNR and FQNEAQ (reference sequence). The CDR3 extends over 15 amino acids. CDR3: CASSIRQELNEKLFF. The CDR3 coding sequence is TGTGCCAGCAGCATCCGACAGGAGCTTAATGAAAAACTGTTTTTT.

The chain has TRBV6-5 and TRBJ1-6; D is unresolved. From germline, CDR1 is MNHEY and CDR2 SVGAGI. The CDR3 runs 13 residues. V gave up 8 bases and J gave up 1 base, with 6 bases separating them. The CDR3 DNA sequence: TGTGCCAGCGCGGGGTCCTATAATTCACCCCTCCACTTT. This codes for CASAGSYNSPLHF.

This clonotype was seen only a few times. The rearrangement links TRBV6-1 to TRBJ2-1, with 11 bases identical to TRBD1. The CDR3 is 16 amino acids. Looked up from germline, CDR1 is MNHNS and CDR2 is SASEGT. V shed 10 bases and J 4 bases; nucleotides not matched to a gene: 12. CDR3: CATTPPGTGGYNEQFF. In DNA form, the CDR3 reads TGTGCCACTACTCCGCCCGGGACAGGGGGATACAATGAGCAGTTCTTC.

The rearrangement uses TRBV18 and TRBJ2-6; D gene unclear. V shed 8 bases and J shed 4 bases, with 9 bases lying between them. CDR1 KGHSH and CDR2 LQKENI come from the germline V gene. This CDR3 spans 13 amino acids. CDR3 in DNA: TGTGCCAGCCTCACCGGGGGGGCCAACGTCCTGACTTTC. Protein: CASLTGGANVLTF.

The rearrangement links TRBV4-1 to TRBJ1-2; 10 nucleotides agree with TRBD1. This CDR3 contains 16 residues. The germline CDR1 and CDR2 sequences are MGHRA and YSYEKL. V was clipped by 0 bases and J by 8 bases; unmatched bases: 9. CDR3: CASSQEGQGLWLGYTF. In DNA, the CDR3 is TGCGCCAGCAGCCAAGAGGGACAGGGGCTATGGCTAGGCTACACCTTC.

This clonotype was found a few times. The chain combines TRBV2 with TRBJ1-2; no definite D call. V was pared by 7 bases and J by 6 bases, with 15 bases between. The CDR3 spans 13 residues. From germline, CDR1 is SNHLY and CDR2 FYNNEI. Here the CDR3 reads CASIRLVGDGYTF. Here the CDR3 DNA reads TGTGCCAGCATCCGACTGGTGGGCGATGGCTACACCTTC.

The chain has TRBV4-1 and TRBJ2-5, with a tentative D call TRBD1 (5 bases). The CDR3 runs to 14 residues. Trimming removed 3 bases at V and 4 bases at J, with 12 bases between. Germline V gene data show CDR1 as MGHRA and CDR2 as YSYEKL. CDR3 bases: TGCGCCAGCAGCCAGGAACAGGAAAGAGAGACCCAGTACTTC. This sequence encodes CASSQEQERETQYF.

This clonotype was found a few times. The gene calls are TRBV4-1 and TRBJ2-3; TRBD1 matches at 11 bases. The J segment lost 3 bases and the V segment lost 3 bases, leaving 8 bases of the junction unmatched. Per germline, CDR1 MGHRA and CDR2 YSYEKL. The CDR3 spans 17 residues. The CDR3 is CASSQDGTGGRTDTQYF. In DNA form, the CDR3 reads TGCGCCAGCAGCCAGGACGGGACAGGGGGTAGGACAGATACGCAGTATTTT.

This clonotype was picked up a small number of times. The V and J genes are TRBV10-3 and TRBJ1-4; 7 nucleotides match TRBD1. The CDR3 runs 16 residues. Per the germline V gene, CDR1 is ENHRY and CDR2 is SYGVKD. Losses at the gene ends were 1 base for V and 8 bases for J; bases not matched to a gene: 10. The DNA for the CDR3 is TGTGCCATCAGTGAGTTGGAATGGGACAGTTCCGAAAAACTGTTTTTT. It encodes CAISELEWDSSEKLFF.